This TCR beta chain stems from a study of T cells in Graves' hyperthyroidism and ophthalmopathy. It was approximately 9.4 ml of fresh peripheral blood that supplied the PBMCs. RNA transcripts yielded amplified TCR beta CDR3 regions. HTBI primers drove first-round RT-PCR of the TCR CDR3. TCRdb redid the calling of the multiplex PCR reads with MiXCR, one entry per CDR3 protein. The table shows hundreds of thousands of distinct CDR3 sequences, with 12% to 15% occurring only once. This clonotype was recorded at least ten times. The antigen is not known. Study observations and caveats: The model predicted ophthalmopathy a median approximately 6 months before onset. Most thyroid clonotypes expanded above 0.001 were also detected in blood. Ophthalmopathy and stable hyperthyroidism were separated by a 13 V-J model.

CDR1 and CDR2 from the germline V gene are MDHEN and SYDVKM. Trimming cost V 7 bases and J 6 bases, with 17 bases left between them. This CDR3 has 14 residues. This TCR came from a woman in her late teens or twenties with Graves' hyperthyroidism. The J gene is TRBJ2-3, the V gene TRBV28; D ambiguous. Sample: blood. CDR3 DNA: TGTGCCAGCACCCCGCTGGTATTATCCGATACGCAGTATTTT. It yields the protein CASTPLVLSDTQYF.